This T cell receptor (beta chain) stems from a study of T cells in Graves' hyperthyroidism and ophthalmopathy. Findings of the study overall: Ophthalmopathy was identified by the model a median around 5.9 months ahead of onset.

It was RNA transcripts that yielded the amplified TCR beta CDR3 regions. With the HTBI primer set, the TCR CDR3 went through a first round of RT-PCR. TCRdb re-called the multiplex PCR reads with MiXCR, one entry per CDR3 protein. The table has some 300,000 distinct CDR3 sequences, roughly an eighth seen once; the top ten hold less than 8%. Many counts were recorded for this clonotype. Its specificity is not known. CDR3 length equals 12 residues. Germline V gene sequence: CDR1 SGDLS, CDR2 YYNGEE. V lost 0 bases and J lost 5, with 5 bases in between. Sequencing input: blood. The chain carries TRBV9 and TRBJ2-5, with unresolved D. The origin of this receptor is a woman aged 40 to 50 with Graves' hyperthyroidism. The CDR3 DNA reads as TGTGCCAGCAGCGTAGGGTCGGAGACCCAGTACTTC. Translated: CASSVGSETQYF.